This TCR beta chain was observed in a study of shared clonotypes between healthy human individuals. Trimming took off 2 bases at V and 4 bases at J, with 9 bases between the two ends. CDR1 and CDR2 from the germline V gene are SGHAT and FQDESV (reference sequence). This CDR3 has 13 residues. Naive CD8 cells lacked CD45RO and underwent positive selection for CCR7, leaving out terminally differentiated effector memory CD45RA+ cells. On sorted subsets, replicate PCRs used approximately 190 ng DNA, or 25,000 to 35,000 T cell genomes. The data were produced by immunoSEQ multiplex PCR, yet TCRdb's version contains in-frame clones alone and is incomplete. Counted here are 1.5 million to 2.5 million clones, about 95% occurring once; the ten biggest clones make up 0.9% to 1.5%.

This receptor was taken from a man aged 18 to 30 in good health. Sequenced: naive CD8+ T cells sorted from blood. V gene TRBV11-1 combines with J gene TRBJ2-7; D ambiguous. CDR3 amino acids: CASSLRYNYEQYF. The CDR3 DNA follows: TGTGCCAGCAGCTTAAGGTACAATTACGAGCAGTACTTC. Drawing the rest from reference TRBV11-1 and TRBJ2-7, the complete variable domain is EAEVAQSPRYKITEKSQAVAFWCDPISGHATLYWYRQILGQGPELLVQFQDESVVDDSQLPKDRFSAERLKGVDSTLKIQPAELGDSAMYLCASSLRYNYEQYFGPGTRLTVT.